The clone carrying this T cell receptor (beta chain) appeared many times. The TCR beta CDR3 regions underwent amplification using RNA transcripts as the source. First-round RT-PCR with HTBI primers amplified the TCR CDR3 region. TCRdb re-called the multiplex PCR reads with MiXCR, one entry per CDR3 protein. In the table there are under 800,000 distinct CDR3 sequences, around 15% of which are singletons. The data originate from a study of T cells in Graves' hyperthyroidism and ophthalmopathy. V was shortened by 0 bases and J by 5 bases, with 11 bases between the two germline ends. The germline CDR1 and CDR2 sequences are LNHNV and YYDKDF (reference sequence). The CDR3 runs 14 residues.

This chain joins TRBV15 and TRBJ2-7; weak D call: TRBD1 (6 bases). Sequencing input: blood. This clonotype originated in a young woman with Graves' hyperthyroidism. The DNA for the CDR3 is TGTGCCACCAGCAGAGATCTGGGACACAACGAGCAGTACTTC. It translates to CATSRDLGHNEQYF.